The sequence of this T cell receptor (beta chain) was determined in a study of T cells after yellow fever vaccination. They built TCR cDNA with 5'RACE template switching, a step that put in a universal primer site and UMIs. MiXCR, run by TCRdb on the 5' RACE reads, gives a single entry per CDR3 protein. Altogether about 170,000 distinct CDR3 sequences are present, approximately 9.9% being singletons, with the ten largest covering just over 35%. Points on this clonotype: Its specificity is unknown.

Study-level results: Clonotype sharing between CD4 and CD8 compartments was small. By day 5 rather than day 15, the secondary response had peaked, though it was weaker.

The clonotype originates from a man between 18 and 29 years old who received the YFV17D yellow fever vaccine. Sequenced here: CD8+ T cells sorted from PBMCs, sampled 15 days after the yellow fever booster vaccination.

This CDR3 is CASSNLRRGPPYEQYF. The CDR3 nucleotides read TGTGCCAGCAGCAACCTTCGAAGGGGACCTCCTTACGAGCAGTACTTC. The genes are TRBV7-9 and TRBJ2-7; perhaps D is TRBD1 or TRBD2 (5 bases each). There are 16 residues in the CDR3. Germline V gives CDR1 SEHNR, CDR2 FQNEAQ (reference sequence). Trimming pared 5 bases from V and 4 bases from J, leaving 21 bases between.